The 30 T cell receptor beta chains given below trace back to one sample, sequenced in a study of T cells in Graves' hyperthyroidism and ophthalmopathy (dated by TCRdb to between 2017 and 2020). To prepare the library, multiplex PCR was applied. Sequencer: Illumina HiSeq 2000. The TCR beta CDR3 regions were amplified from RNA transcripts. For the first round of RT-PCR on the TCR CDR3, the HTBI primer set was used together with the Qiagen OneStep RT-PCR kit. TCRdb reprocessed the public reads (quality trimming at Q25 with fastp, clone calling with MiXCR) and kept in-frame beta chains. Rows with a matching CDR3 protein are joined into one entry that keeps the most common DNA and genes. The table for this sample lists approximately 610,000 distinct CDR3 sequences; approximately 16% of them were counted only once. About 20% of the sample is held by the ten biggest clonotypes. Sequences were obtained from blood. The receptors come from a woman aged 18 to 35 with Graves' hyperthyroidism.

This clonotype has only a few counts. V and J are TRBV6-1 and TRBJ1-3; a weak D match, TRBD1 (5 bases). CDR3 size: 16 residues. The V end lost 2 bases, the J end lost 4 bases, and 15 bases lay between the germline ends. Germline V gene data show CDR1 as MNHNS and CDR2 as SASEGT. The CDR3 sequence: CASSEYWQGGGNTIYF. The CDR3 region has the DNA TGTGCCAGCAGTGAATATTGGCAGGGAGGCGGAAACACCATATATTTT.

This clonotype turned up a few times. This chain connects TRBV5-1 to TRBJ2-5, with D maybe TRBD1 (5 bases). The CDR3 runs to 14 residues. Germline V gives CDR1 SGHRS, CDR2 YFSETQ. V was cut by 1 base and J by 4 bases, with 11 bases left in between. The CDR3 spells CASSLQGSSETQYF. In nucleotides, the CDR3 is TGCGCCAGCAGCTTGCAGGGTTCCTCAGAGACCCAGTACTTC.

Remarks on this clonotype: Possible read error: a much larger clone is one base away. The V gene is TRBV7-9, the J gene TRBJ2-5; D may be TRBD1 or TRBD2 (6 bases each). CDR3 length: 14 residues. Germline CDR1 reads SEHNR; CDR2 reads FQNEAQ (reference sequence). This CDR3 is CASSFKGGQGTQYF. The CDR3 DNA reads as TGTGCCAGCAGCTTCAAGGGGGGCCAAGGGACCCAGTACTTC. Complete variable domain (other parts from reference TRBV7-9 and TRBJ2-5): DTGVSQNPRHKITKRGQNVTFRCDPISEHNRLYWYRQTLGQGPEFLTYFQNEAQLEKSRLLSDRFSAERPKGSFSTLEIQRTEQGDSAMYLCASSFKGGQGTQYFGPGTRLLVL.

This clonotype was counted ten times or more. J is TRBJ1-1 and V is TRBV20-1; unclear D gene. CDR1 and CDR2 (germline): DFQATT, SNEGSKA (reference sequence). This CDR3 region has 12 residues. The ends were cut back, 3 bases at V and 3 bases at J, with 8 bases in the middle. CDR3 residues: CSASKTDTEAFF. The DNA of the CDR3 is TGCAGTGCTAGTAAGACGGACACTGAAGCTTTCTTT.

This clonotype came up many times. The chain uses TRBV3-1 and TRBJ2-3; D call uncertain. Looked up from germline, CDR1 is LGHDT and CDR2 is YNNKEL (reference sequence). The CDR3 runs 14 residues. V lost 0 bases and J 10 bases, leaving 14 bases between the germline ends. CDR3 in DNA: TGTGCCAGCAGCCAAGATCTGAACAACCCGGCGCAGTATTTT. Its protein product is CASSQDLNNPAQYF.

The chain joins TRBV7-9 to TRBJ1-1; no definite D call. The V end was cut by 2 bases, the J end by 4 bases, with 5 bases between. The CDR3 is 12 residues long. CDR1 and CDR2 (germline): SEHNR, FQNEAQ (reference sequence). The CDR3 spells CASSLFATEAFF. The DNA of the CDR3 is TGTGCCAGCAGCTTATTCGCCACTGAAGCTTTCTTT.

The chain uses TRBV7-9 and TRBJ2-4, with D tentatively TRBD2 (6 bases). From germline, CDR1 is SEHNR and CDR2 FQNEAQ (reference sequence). CDR3 length: 15 residues. Trimming pared 1 base from V and 3 bases from J, leaving 10 bases between. DNA of the CDR3: TGTGCCAGCAGCTTAGGGAGGGGCGGCAAAAACATTCAGTACTTC. This encodes CASSLGRGGKNIQYF.

At least ten counts were recorded for this clonotype. This chain's CDR3 is CLTHYWGIEQYF. The CDR3 DNA follows: TGTCTCACTCATTATTGGGGGATCGAGCAGTACTTC. The V gene is TRBV18, the J gene TRBJ2-7; TRBD1 or TRBD2 may be the D gene (5 bases each). The length of the CDR3 is 12 residues. Germline CDR1 reads KGHSH; CDR2 reads LQKENI.

This chain links TRBV7-9 with TRBJ2-5, with TRBD2 matching 8 bases. V trimming: 6 bases; J trimming: 8 bases; junction bases outside the gene matches: 14. The CDR3 runs 15 residues. The V gene's germline CDR1 is SEHNR and CDR2 FQNEAQ (reference sequence). CDR3 sequence: CASRASRAGEGTQYF. DNA of the CDR3: TGTGCCAGCAGGGCGTCCCGAGCGGGAGAAGGTACCCAGTACTTC.

This clonotype was seen many times. This sequence joins TRBV11-3 and TRBJ2-3; 13 bases agree with TRBD2. This CDR3 contains 15 residues. V gave up 5 bases and J gave up 4 bases; unmatched junction bases: 3. Germline V gives CDR1 SGHNT, CDR2 YENEEA. The DNA for the CDR3 is TGTGCCAGCAGCCCACTAGCGGGGGGGCCAGATACGCAGTATTTT. This translates into CASSPLAGGPDTQYF.

This clonotype was recorded at least ten times. The genes are TRBV29-1 and TRBJ2-3; D might be TRBD2 (5 bases). Trimming shortened V by 1 base and J by 8 bases, and 19 bases separated the two germline ends. This CDR3 is 15 amino acids long. Germline V CDR1 and CDR2: SQVTM, ANQGSEA. CDR3 sequence reads: CSVEAQAAIRGTQYF. CDR3 sequence (DNA): TGCAGCGTTGAAGCTCAGGCGGCCATCCGGGGTACGCAGTATTTT.

In its sample, this clonotype was seen a few times. This chain links TRBV5-8 with TRBJ1-2, with D possibly TRBD1 on 5 matching bases. This CDR3 region has 14 residues. Between the trimmed V and J ends, which lost 0 bases and 3 bases, there was a span of 9 bases. Germline V CDR1 and CDR2: SGHTS, YDEGEE. The CDR3 reads CASSLADRHYGYTF. The CDR3 DNA reads TGTGCCAGCAGCTTGGCAGACAGACACTATGGCTACACCTTC.

This chain joins TRBV30 and TRBJ1-2, with D perhaps matching TRBD1 (5 bases). The CDR3 has 15 amino acids. Germline assignment: CDR1 GTSNPN and CDR2 SVGIG (reference sequence). Trimming removed 7 bases at V and 3 bases at J, with 21 bases between. CDR3 amino acids: CAFTWAGLTHYGYTF. CDR3 sequence (DNA): TGTGCCTTTACTTGGGCAGGGCTGACCCACTATGGCTACACCTTC.

This clonotype came up a few times. The V gene is TRBV7-9, the J gene TRBJ1-1; D remains ambiguous. V was clipped by 7 bases and J by 10 bases, with 10 bases between them. The CDR3 has 10 amino acids. Germline values: CDR1 SEHNR, CDR2 FQNEAQ (reference sequence). For the CDR3, the DNA is TGTGCCAGCACCCTAGGAGGAGCTTTCTTT. Translated, it gives CASTLGGAFF.

This clonotype was recorded a few times. This CDR3 reads CASSAFSGSGELFF. The CDR3 DNA is TGTGCCAGCAGTGCGTTCTCAGGGTCCGGGGAGCTGTTTTTT. The V call is TRBV6-1, the J call TRBJ2-2, with D tentatively TRBD1 (5 bases). The ends were cut back, 4 bases at V and 6 bases at J, with 12 bases in the middle. Looked up from germline, CDR1 is MNHNS and CDR2 is SASEGT. The CDR3 sequence is 14 residues long.

The rearrangement joins TRBV4-2 to TRBJ2-1; D not certain. The germline gives CDR1 LGHNA, CDR2 YNFKEQ. This CDR3 has 13 residues. The V end was cut by 4 bases, the J end by 7 bases, with 11 bases between. This chain's CDR3 is CASSRALANEQFF. The CDR3 DNA reads as TGTGCCAGCAGCCGGGCTCTGGCGAATGAGCAGTTCTTC.

With respect to this clonotype: The junction does not match germline at one end; this may be a read error. V is TRBV18 and J is TRBJ2-5; 9 bases are shared with TRBD2. The CDR3 is 16 residues long. Germline V gene lookup returns CDR1 KGHSH and CDR2 LQKENI. CDR3 loop: CASSPPVAGVLETRYF. CDR3 bases: TGTGCCAGCTCACCTCCGGTAGCGGGAGTATTAGAGACCCGGTACTTC.

This clonotype has only a few counts. This chain uses TRBV5-1 with TRBJ1-3, with D possibly TRBD1 on 6 matching bases. Germline CDR1 is SGHRS and CDR2 is YFSETQ. V lost 4 bases, J lost 0 bases, and 14 bases lay in between. The CDR3 consists of 16 residues. The CDR3 protein is CASSPSGQISGNTIYF. The CDR3 coding sequence is TGCGCCAGCAGCCCTTCCGGACAGATCTCTGGAAACACCATATATTTT.

V is TRBV5-1 and J is TRBJ2-6; D is uncertain. Between the trimmed V and J ends, which lost 0 bases and 2 bases, there was a span of 9 bases. CDR1 and CDR2 from the germline V gene are SGHRS and YFSETQ. This CDR3 has 16 amino acids. The CDR3 loop is CASSLAQGTGANVLTF. In DNA form, the CDR3 reads TGCGCCAGCAGCTTGGCCCAAGGAACTGGGGCCAACGTCCTGACTTTC.

The chain employs TRBV20-1 and TRBJ2-1; D unresolved. Germline values: CDR1 DFQATT, CDR2 SNEGSKA (reference sequence). With 0 bases removed from V and 0 bases from J, the gap between germline ends came to 9 bases. This CDR3 has 15 amino acids. This chain's CDR3 is CSARDFQSSYNEQFF. CDR3 bases: TGCAGTGCTAGAGATTTCCAGAGCTCCTACAATGAGCAGTTCTTC.

This clonotype was recorded at least ten times. The CDR3 DNA reads TGTGCCGTGAGCGGGGGGTTATCTGATACGCAGTATTTT. Protein: CAVSGGLSDTQYF. This chain connects TRBV10-3 to TRBJ2-3; 9 bases agree with TRBD2. There are 13 residues in the CDR3. The V gene end was trimmed by 11 bases and the J gene end by 6 bases; junction bases not matched to a gene: 9. Germline assignment: CDR1 ENHRY and CDR2 SYGVKD.

The CDR3 DNA is TGCAGTGCTTGGGGGGCCAATGAGCAGTTCTTC. Translation: CSAWGANEQFF. This rearrangement joins TRBV20-1 to TRBJ2-1, with D perhaps given as TRBD1 or TRBD2 (6 bases each). With 5 bases removed from V and 6 bases from J, the gap between germline ends came to 8 bases. The CDR3 contains 11 residues. Germline CDR1 reads DFQATT; CDR2 reads SNEGSKA (reference sequence).

This clonotype has a handful of counts. The chain carries TRBV27 and TRBJ1-3, with D tentatively TRBD1 (6 bases). From germline, CDR1 is MNHEY and CDR2 SMNVEV (reference sequence). The CDR3 extends over 15 amino acids. Trimming took off 5 bases at V and 3 bases at J, with 14 bases between the two ends. CDR3 sequence reads: CASSESPGVGNTIYF. CDR3 bases: TGTGCCAGCAGTGAATCCCCAGGGGTTGGAAACACCATATATTTT.

This clonotype was found many times. Here the CDR3 DNA reads TGTGCCAGCAGTTACTCTCCTTCCGGAACTGGAAACACCATATATTTT. This sequence encodes CASSYSPSGTGNTIYF. The chain has TRBV6-5 and TRBJ1-3; D unresolved. The CDR3 spans 16 residues. V was shortened by 0 bases and J by 2 bases, with 11 bases between the two germline ends. Germline CDR1 reads MNHEY; CDR2 reads SVGAGI.

This clonotype has only a few counts. The chain combines TRBV20-1 with TRBJ2-5; TRBD1 aligns across 8 bases. The germline gives CDR1 DFQATT, CDR2 SNEGSKA (reference sequence). The V gene end was trimmed by 6 bases and the J gene end by 3 bases; junction bases not matched to a gene: 3. The CDR3 runs 12 residues. CDR3 region: CSAPTGEETQYF. CDR3 coding DNA: TGCAGTGCCCCGACAGGGGAAGAGACCCAGTACTTC.

This clonotype came up a few times. The chain joins TRBV6-4 to TRBJ2-3; 9 nucleotides match TRBD2. The CDR3 covers 16 residues. Germline V CDR1 and CDR2: MRHNA, SNTAGT. The V gene end was trimmed by 2 bases and the J gene end by 2 bases; junction bases not matched to a gene: 5. CDR3 nucleotide sequence: TGTGCCAGCAGTGACGATAGCGGGGGTAACACAGATACGCAGTATTTT. It translates to CASSDDSGGNTDTQYF.

About this clonotype itself: A much larger clone sits a single nucleotide away, making a read error possible. The V gene is TRBV3-1, the J gene TRBJ2-7; D is possibly TRBD2 (5 bases). Trimming took off 1 base at V and 5 bases at J, with 12 bases between the two ends. CDR1 LGHDT and CDR2 YNNKEL come from the germline V gene (reference sequence). CDR3 length: 14 residues. CDR3 coding DNA: TGTGCCAGCAGCCAAGTCGAGGCGGGCCACGAGCAGTACTTC. It codes for CASSQVEAGHEQYF.

This clonotype was recorded a few times. The V and J genes are TRBV29-1 and TRBJ1-5; a weak D match, TRBD1 (6 bases). Germline V gene sequence: CDR1 SQVTM, CDR2 ANQGSEA. The CDR3 extends over 13 amino acids. The V gene lost 4 bases and the J gene lost 3 bases, with 10 bases spanning the gap. CDR3 sequence (DNA): TGCAGCGTTGCAGGGGAGGCCAATCAGCCCCAGCATTTT. Protein product: CSVAGEANQPQHF.

This clonotype was found a few times. The V and J genes are TRBV12-3 or TRBV12-4 and TRBJ1-1; TRBD1 might be the D (6 bases). Trimming pared 2 bases from V and 10 bases from J, leaving 11 bases between. The CDR3 totals 12 residues. CDR3: CASSLTGFPAFF. CDR3 nucleotide sequence: TGTGCCAGCAGTTTAACAGGGTTTCCAGCTTTCTTT.

This clonotype showed up many times. The chain links TRBV20-1 to TRBJ1-4, with 9 bases that match TRBD1. The CDR3 totals 13 residues. CDR1 is DFQATT and CDR2 is SNEGSKA in the germline V gene (reference sequence). V shed 6 bases, J shed 6 bases, and the junction held 5 bases outside the gene matches. The CDR3, as DNA: TGCAGTGCCCCGGGACAGGGTTATGAAAAACTGTTTTTT. Translating gives CSAPGQGYEKLFF.